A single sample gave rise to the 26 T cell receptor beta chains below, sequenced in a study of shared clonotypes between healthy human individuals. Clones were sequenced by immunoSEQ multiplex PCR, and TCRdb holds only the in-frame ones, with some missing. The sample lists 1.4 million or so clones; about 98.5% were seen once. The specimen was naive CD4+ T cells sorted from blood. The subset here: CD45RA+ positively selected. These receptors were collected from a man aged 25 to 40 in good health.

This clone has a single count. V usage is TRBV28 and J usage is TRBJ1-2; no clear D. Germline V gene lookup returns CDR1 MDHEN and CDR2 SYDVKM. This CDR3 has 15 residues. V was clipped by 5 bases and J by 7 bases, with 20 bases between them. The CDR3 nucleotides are TGTGCCAGCAGTCAAAATAAGGGCTGGATTAGTGGCTACACCTTC. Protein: CASSQNKGWISGYTF.

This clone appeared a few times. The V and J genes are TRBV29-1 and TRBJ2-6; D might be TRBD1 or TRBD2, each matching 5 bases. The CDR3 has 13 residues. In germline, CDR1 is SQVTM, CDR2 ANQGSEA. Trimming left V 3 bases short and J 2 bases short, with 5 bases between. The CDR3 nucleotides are TGCAGCGTTGAGGGGGCTGGGGCCAACGTCCTGACTTTC. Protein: CSVEGAGANVLTF.

Here the CDR3 reads CASSSDRLFGYTF. The CDR3 coding sequence is TGTGCCAGCAGCTCGGACCGTCTATTTGGCTACACCTTC. The chain uses TRBV14 and TRBJ1-2, with D unresolved. This CDR3 has 13 residues. Per the germline V gene, CDR1 is SGHDN and CDR2 is FVKESK. The V end lost 5 bases, the J end lost 7 bases, and 14 bases lay between the germline ends.

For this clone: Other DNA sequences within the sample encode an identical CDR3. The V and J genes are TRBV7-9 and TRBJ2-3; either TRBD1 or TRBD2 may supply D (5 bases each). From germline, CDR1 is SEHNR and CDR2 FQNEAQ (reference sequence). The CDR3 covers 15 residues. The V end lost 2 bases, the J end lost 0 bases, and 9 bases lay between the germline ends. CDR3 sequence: CASSLTGPSTDTQYF. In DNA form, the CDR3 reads TGTGCCAGCAGCTTAACGGGACCTAGCACAGATACGCAGTATTTT.

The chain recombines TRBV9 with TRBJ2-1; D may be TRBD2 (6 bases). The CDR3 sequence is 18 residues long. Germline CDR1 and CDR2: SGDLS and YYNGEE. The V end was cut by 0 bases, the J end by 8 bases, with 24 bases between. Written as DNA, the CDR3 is TGTGCCAGCAGCGTAGGGCAGTCGTGGGGGAATGGGGACTATGAGCAGTTCTTC. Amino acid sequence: CASSVGQSWGNGDYEQFF.

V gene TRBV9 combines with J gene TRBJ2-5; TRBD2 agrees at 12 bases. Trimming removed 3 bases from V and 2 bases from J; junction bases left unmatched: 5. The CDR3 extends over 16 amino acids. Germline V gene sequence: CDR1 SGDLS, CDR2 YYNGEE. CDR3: CASSGTSGIIQETQYF. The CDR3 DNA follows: TGTGCCAGCAGCGGGACTAGCGGGATAATACAAGAGACCCAGTACTTC.

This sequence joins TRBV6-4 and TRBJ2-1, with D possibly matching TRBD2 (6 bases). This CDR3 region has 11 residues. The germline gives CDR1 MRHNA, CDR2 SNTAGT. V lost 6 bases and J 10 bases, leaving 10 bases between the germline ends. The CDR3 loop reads CASRQGLEQFF. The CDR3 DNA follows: TGTGCCAGCAGGCAAGGACTAGAGCAGTTCTTC.

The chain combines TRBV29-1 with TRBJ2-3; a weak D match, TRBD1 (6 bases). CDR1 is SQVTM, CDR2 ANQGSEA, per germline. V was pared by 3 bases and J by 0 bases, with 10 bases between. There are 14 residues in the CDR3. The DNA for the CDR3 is TGCAGCGTTGACTACAGGGCTAGCACAGATACGCAGTATTTT. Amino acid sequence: CSVDYRASTDTQYF.

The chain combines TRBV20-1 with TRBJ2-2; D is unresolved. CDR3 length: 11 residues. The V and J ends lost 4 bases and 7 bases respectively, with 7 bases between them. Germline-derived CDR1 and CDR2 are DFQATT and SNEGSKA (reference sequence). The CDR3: CSAKGVGELFF. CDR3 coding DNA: TGCAGTGCTAAGGGTGTCGGGGAGCTGTTTTTT.

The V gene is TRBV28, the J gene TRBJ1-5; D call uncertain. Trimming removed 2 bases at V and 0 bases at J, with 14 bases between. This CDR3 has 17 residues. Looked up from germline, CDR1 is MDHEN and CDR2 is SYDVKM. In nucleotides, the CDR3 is TGTGCCAGCAGTTTAAGAGGGCAGGCTTTTAGCAATCAGCCCCAGCATTTT. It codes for CASSLRGQAFSNQPQHF. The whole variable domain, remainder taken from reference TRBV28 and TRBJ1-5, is DVKVTQSSRYLVKRTGEKVFLECVQDMDHENMFWYRQDPGLGLRLIYFSYDVKMKEKGDIPEGYSVSREKKERFSLILESASTNQTSMYLCASSLRGQAFSNQPQHFGDGTRLSIL.

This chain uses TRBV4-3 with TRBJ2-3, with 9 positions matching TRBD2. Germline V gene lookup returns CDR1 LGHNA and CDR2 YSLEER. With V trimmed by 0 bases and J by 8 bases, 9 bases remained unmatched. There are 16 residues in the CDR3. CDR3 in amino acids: CASSQDGVAGVATQYF. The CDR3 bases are TGCGCCAGCAGCCAAGATGGGGTAGCGGGAGTCGCTACGCAGTATTTT.

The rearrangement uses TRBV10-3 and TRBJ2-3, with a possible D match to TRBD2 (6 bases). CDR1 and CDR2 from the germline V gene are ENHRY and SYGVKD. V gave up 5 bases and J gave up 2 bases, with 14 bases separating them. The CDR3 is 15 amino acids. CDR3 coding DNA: TGTGCCATCAGTCTTGGAGGGACCTACACAGATACGCAGTATTTT. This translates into CAISLGGTYTDTQYF.

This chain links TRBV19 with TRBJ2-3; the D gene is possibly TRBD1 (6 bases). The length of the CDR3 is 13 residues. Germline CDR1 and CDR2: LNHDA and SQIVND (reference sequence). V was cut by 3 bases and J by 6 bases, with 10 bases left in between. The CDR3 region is CASSIIQGDTQYF. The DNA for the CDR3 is TGTGCCAGTAGTATCATACAGGGCGATACGCAGTATTTT.

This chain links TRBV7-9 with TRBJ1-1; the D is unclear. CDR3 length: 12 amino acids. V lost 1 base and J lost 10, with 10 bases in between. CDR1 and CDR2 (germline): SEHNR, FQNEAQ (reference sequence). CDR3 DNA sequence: TGTGCCAGCAGCTTAGAATCCGGCAGAGCTTTCTTT. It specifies CASSLESGRAFF. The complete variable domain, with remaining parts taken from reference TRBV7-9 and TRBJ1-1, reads DTGVSQNPRHKITKRGQNVTFRCDPISEHNRLYWYRQTLGQGPEFLTYFQNEAQLEKSRLLSDRFSAERPKGSFSTLEIQRTEQGDSAMYLCASSLESGRAFFGQGTRLTVV.

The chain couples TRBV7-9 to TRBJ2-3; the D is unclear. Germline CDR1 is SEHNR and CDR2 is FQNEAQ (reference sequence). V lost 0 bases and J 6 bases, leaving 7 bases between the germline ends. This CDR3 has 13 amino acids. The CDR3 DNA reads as TGTGCCAGCAGCTTAGCAAGTCCGGATACGCAGTATTTT. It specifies CASSLASPDTQYF.

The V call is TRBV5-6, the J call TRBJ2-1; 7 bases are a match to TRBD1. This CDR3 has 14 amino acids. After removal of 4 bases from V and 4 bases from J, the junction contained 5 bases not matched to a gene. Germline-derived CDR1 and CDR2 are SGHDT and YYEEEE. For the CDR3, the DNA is TGTGCCAGCAGCCCGACAGGGACGTACAATGAGCAGTTCTTC. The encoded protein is CASSPTGTYNEQFF.

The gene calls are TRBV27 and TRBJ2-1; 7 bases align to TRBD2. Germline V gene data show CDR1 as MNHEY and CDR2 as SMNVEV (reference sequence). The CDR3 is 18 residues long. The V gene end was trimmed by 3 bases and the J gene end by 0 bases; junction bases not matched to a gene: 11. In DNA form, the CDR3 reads TGTGCCAGCAGTTTTTTTGGGAGGGCTATAAGCTCCTACAATGAGCAGTTCTTC. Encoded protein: CASSFFGRAISSYNEQFF.

Written as DNA, the CDR3 is TGTGCCAGCAGCTTGGCCGCGGCCTCCGATACGCAGTATTTT. Translation gives CASSLAAASDTQYF. The V gene is TRBV5-4, the J gene TRBJ2-3, with D unresolved. With 0 bases removed from V and 6 bases from J, the gap between germline ends came to 11 bases. The germline CDR1 and CDR2 sequences are SGHNT and YYREEE (reference sequence). This CDR3 has 14 amino acids.

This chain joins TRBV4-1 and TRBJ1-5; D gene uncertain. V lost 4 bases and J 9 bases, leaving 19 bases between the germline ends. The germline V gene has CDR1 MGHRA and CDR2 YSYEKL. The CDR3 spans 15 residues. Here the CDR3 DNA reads TGCGCCAGCAGCCGCCAGCAGGCGGCACAAGGGCCCCAGCATTTT. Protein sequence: CASSRQQAAQGPQHF.

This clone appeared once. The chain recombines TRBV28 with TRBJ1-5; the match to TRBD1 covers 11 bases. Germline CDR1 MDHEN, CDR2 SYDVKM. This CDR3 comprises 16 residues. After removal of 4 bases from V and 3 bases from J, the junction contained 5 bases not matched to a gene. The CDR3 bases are TGTGCCAGCAGTTCCTGGACAGGGGGCATCAATCAGCCCCAGCATTTT. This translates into CASSSWTGGINQPQHF.

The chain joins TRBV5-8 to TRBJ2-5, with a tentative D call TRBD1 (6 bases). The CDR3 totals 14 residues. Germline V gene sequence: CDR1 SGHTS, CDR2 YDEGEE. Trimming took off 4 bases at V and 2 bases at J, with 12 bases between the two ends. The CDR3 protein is CASSPPGVQETQYF. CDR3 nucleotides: TGTGCCAGCAGCCCCCCAGGGGTACAAGAGACCCAGTACTTC.

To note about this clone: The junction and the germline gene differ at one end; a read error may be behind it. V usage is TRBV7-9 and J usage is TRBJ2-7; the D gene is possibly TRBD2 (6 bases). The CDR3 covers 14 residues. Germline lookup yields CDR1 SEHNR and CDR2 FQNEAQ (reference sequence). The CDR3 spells CATSGGGSSYEQYF. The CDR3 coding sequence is TGTGCCACCAGCGGCGGAGGGAGCTCCTACGAGCAGTACTTC. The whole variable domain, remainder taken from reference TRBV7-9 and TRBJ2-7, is DTGVSQNPRHKITKRGQNVTFRCDPISEHNRLYWYRQTLGQGPEFLTYFQNEAQLEKSRLLSDRFSAERPKGSFSTLEIQRTEQGDSAMYLCATSGGGSSYEQYFGPGTRLTVT.

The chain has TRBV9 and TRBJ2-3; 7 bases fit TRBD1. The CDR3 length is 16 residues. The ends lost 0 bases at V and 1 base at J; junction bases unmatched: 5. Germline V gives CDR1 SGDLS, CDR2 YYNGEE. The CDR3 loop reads CASSVADRVRTDTQYF. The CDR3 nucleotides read TGTGCCAGCAGCGTAGCAGACAGGGTTCGCACAGATACGCAGTATTTT.

The CDR3 protein is CASSLRLEDEQYF. CDR3 DNA sequence: TGTGCCAGCAGTCTACGGTTGGAAGACGAGCAGTACTTC. The gene calls are TRBV6-6 and TRBJ2-7; D is unclear. V lost 5 bases and J lost 5, with 13 bases in between. The CDR3 covers 13 residues. Per the germline V gene, CDR1 is MNHNY and CDR2 is SVGAGI (reference sequence).

The DNA of the CDR3 is TGTGCCAGCTCACCAGGGGGATTAAGGGGCTACACCTTC. Protein sequence: CASSPGGLRGYTF. The chain employs TRBV18 and TRBJ1-2; a weak D match, TRBD1 (5 bases). V lost 2 bases and J 8 bases, leaving 12 bases between the germline ends. The CDR3 spans 13 residues. Germline values: CDR1 KGHSH, CDR2 LQKENI.

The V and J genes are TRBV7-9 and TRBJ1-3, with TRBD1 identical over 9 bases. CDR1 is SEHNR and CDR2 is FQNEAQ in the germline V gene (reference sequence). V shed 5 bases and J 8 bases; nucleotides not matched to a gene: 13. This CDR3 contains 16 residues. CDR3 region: CASSGPDRGFYDTIYF. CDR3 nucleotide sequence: TGTGCCAGCAGCGGACCGGACAGGGGTTTCTACGACACCATATATTTT.